These 22 T cell receptor beta chains were all obtained from the same sample, sequenced in a study of T cell responses to AZD1222 COVID-19 vaccine. TCRdb's table, derived via immunoSEQ multiplex PCR, lists solely in-frame clones and lacks some. The table has approximately 84,000 clones, approximately 83% seen once. The sequencing used peripheral blood, collected 28 days after the second AZD1222 dose. These receptors came from an adult who received the AZD1222 COVID-19 vaccine.

The chain combines TRBV28 with TRBJ1-2, with D perhaps TRBD1 (5 bases). CDR3 length: 14 amino acids. Germline values: CDR1 MDHEN, CDR2 SYDVKM. V was shortened by 8 bases and J by 4 bases, with 17 bases between the two germline ends. The CDR3 nucleotides are TGTGCCAGCCGGCCCCCCAGGGAAGGCTATGGCTACACCTTC. It encodes CASRPPREGYGYTF.

About this clone itself: Only one base separates this from a far larger clonotype, so it likely reflects a read error. The genes are TRBV28 and TRBJ1-1; a possible D gene is TRBD1 (6 bases). Per the germline V gene, CDR1 is MDHEN and CDR2 is SYDVKM. There are 14 residues in the CDR3. DNA for the CDR3: TGTCCCATCCGGGGGGGCTCGGGGTACGCTGAAGCTTTCTTT. The encoded protein is CPIRGGSGYAEAFF.

A word on this clone: Compared with germline, one end of the junction differs, possibly owing to a read error. The chain employs TRBV29-1 and TRBJ1-2; tentative D call: TRBD1 (6 bases). Looked up from germline, CDR1 is SQVTM and CDR2 is ANQGSEA. The CDR3 totals 11 residues. The CDR3 coding sequence is TGCAGCGGAGGGGGAAGAGATGGGTACACCTTC. Residues: CSGGGRDGYTF.

The chain employs TRBV9 and TRBJ1-3; weak D call: TRBD1 (5 bases). This CDR3 is 16 amino acids long. The V gene lost 0 bases and the J gene lost 2 bases, with 12 bases spanning the gap. Germline V gene lookup returns CDR1 SGDLS and CDR2 YYNGEE. CDR3 region: CASSVGQMAPGNTIYF. The CDR3 nucleotides are TGTGCCAGCAGCGTAGGACAGATGGCCCCTGGAAACACCATATATTTT.

The V gene is TRBV11-3, the J gene TRBJ2-2; tentatively, D is TRBD2 (7 bases). Germline V gene sequence: CDR1 SGHNT, CDR2 YENEEA. The CDR3 runs to 13 residues. The ends were cut back, 5 bases at V and 6 bases at J, with 10 bases in the middle. The CDR3, as DNA: TGTGCCAGCAGCCTAGGGGGGGCCGGGGAGCTGTTTTTT. Its protein is CASSLGGAGELFF.

This chain uses TRBV6-5 with TRBJ1-4; 9 bases align to TRBD1. The CDR3 is made up of 15 amino acids. The trim removed 7 bases at V and 7 bases at J, leaving 10 bases unmatched. The germline CDR1 and CDR2 sequences are MNHEY and SVGAGI. The CDR3 region has the DNA TGTGCCAGCACTCAATGGGACAGGGCTCTTGAAAAACTGTTTTTT. Its protein is CASTQWDRALEKLFF.

The V call is TRBV7-9, the J call TRBJ1-1, with 9 bases lining up with TRBD1. The CDR3 loop spans 17 amino acids. Germline V CDR1 and CDR2: SEHNR, FQNEAQ (reference sequence). V dropped 5 bases and J dropped 6; count of bases not matched to a gene: 16. The CDR3, as DNA: TGTGCCAGCAGCAGAGGTCTCGGGACAGGGATGTTAGCTGAAGCTTTCTTT. Encoded protein: CASSRGLGTGMLAEAFF.

This clone has only a few counts. The chain uses TRBV6-1 and TRBJ1-3, with D unclear. Trimming removed 4 bases at V and 3 bases at J, with 19 bases between. This CDR3 has 17 amino acids. The germline V gene encodes CDR1 MNHNS and CDR2 SASEGT. The CDR3, as DNA: TGTGCCAGCAGTGCGGGGTTAGTCAGAGGCGATGGAAACACCATATATTTT. It codes for CASSAGLVRGDGNTIYF.

The chain joins TRBV15 to TRBJ2-1; TRBD2 agrees at 10 bases. The CDR3 has 16 residues. Germline CDR1 is LNHNV and CDR2 is YYDKDF (reference sequence). The J segment lost 7 bases and the V segment lost 1 base, leaving 7 bases of the junction unmatched. The CDR3 region is CATSRGPAGGLNEQFF. For the CDR3, the DNA is TGTGCCACCAGCAGAGGTCCAGCGGGGGGGCTTAATGAGCAGTTCTTC.

The chain couples TRBV28 to TRBJ2-7; the D gene is possibly TRBD2 (6 bases). CDR1 and CDR2 from the germline V gene are MDHEN and SYDVKM. Trimming left V 7 bases short and J 3 bases short, with 16 bases between. CDR3 length: 14 residues. DNA of the CDR3: TGTGCCAGCAAAGTCTTTGGAGGGAGCTACGAGCAGTACTTC. Translated, it gives CASKVFGGSYEQYF.

This chain uses TRBV11-2 with TRBJ1-5; tentative D call: TRBD1 (6 bases). The CDR3 spans 15 residues. V gave up 1 base and J gave up 1 base, with 8 bases separating them. Looked up from germline, CDR1 is SGHAT and CDR2 is FQNNGV. CDR3 bases: TGTGCCAGCAGCTTAGGGGGGCCGAGCAATCAGCCCCAGCATTTT. Amino acids: CASSLGGPSNQPQHF.

The chain combines TRBV9 with TRBJ2-7; D is ambiguous. CDR1 SGDLS and CDR2 YYNGEE come from the germline V gene. CDR3 length equals 13 residues. The ends were cut back, 0 bases at V and 5 bases at J, with 9 bases in the middle. This CDR3 is CASSVVSGHEQYF. The DNA of the CDR3 is TGTGCCAGCAGCGTAGTGAGTGGCCACGAGCAGTACTTC. Complete variable domain (other parts from reference TRBV9 and TRBJ2-7): DSGVTQTPKHLITATGQRVTLRCSPRSGDLSVYWYQQSLDQGLQFLIQYYNGEERAKGNILERFSAQQFPDLHSELNLSSLELGDSALYFCASSVVSGHEQYFGPGTRLTVT.

The rearrangement links TRBV6-7 to TRBJ1-5; D is undetermined. TRBV6-7 is sorted into the ORF group, with uncertain function. The CDR3 is made up of 18 amino acids. V gave up 6 bases and J gave up 1 base, with 22 bases separating them. This CDR3 reads CASSAPGLQVWSNQPQHF. In nucleotides, the CDR3 is TGTGCCAGCAGCGCGCCGGGCCTCCAAGTTTGGAGCAATCAGCCCCAGCATTTT.

The chain is built from TRBV6-1 and TRBJ2-5; D remains unclear. Trimming cost V 5 bases and J 0 bases, with 10 bases left between them. The germline CDR1 and CDR2 sequences are MNHNS and SASEGT. CDR3 size: 14 residues. The CDR3 here is CASSFGPNQETQYF. DNA of the CDR3: TGTGCCAGCAGTTTCGGACCGAACCAAGAGACCCAGTACTTC.

The chain uses TRBV7-9 and TRBJ2-7; D tentatively reads TRBD1 or TRBD2 (5 bases each). Trimming pared 2 bases from V and 3 bases from J, leaving 14 bases between. The CDR3 consists of 15 residues. Germline CDR1 and CDR2: SEHNR and FQNEAQ (reference sequence). The CDR3 reads CASSLLSGRIYEQYF. DNA of the CDR3: TGTGCCAGCAGCTTACTGTCGGGACGGATCTACGAGCAGTACTTC.

The chain employs TRBV27 and TRBJ2-5, with a weak D call TRBD2 (5 bases). Germline loops: CDR1 MNHEY, CDR2 SMNVEV (reference sequence). Trimming left V 4 bases short and J 5 bases short, with 11 bases between. The CDR3 runs to 13 residues. CDR3: CASSSKGGETQYF. The DNA for the CDR3 is TGTGCCAGCAGTTCCAAGGGCGGGGAGACCCAGTACTTC.

This clone was observed a single time. The chain is built from TRBV30 and TRBJ2-5, with 7 bases matching TRBD1. Trimming cost V 1 base and J 2 bases; bases outside gene matches: 7. Germline loops: CDR1 GTSNPN, CDR2 SVGIG (reference sequence). This CDR3 is built from 15 residues. CDR3: CAWSALGTAQETQYF. The CDR3 DNA is TGTGCCTGGAGTGCCCTCGGGACAGCTCAAGAGACCCAGTACTTC.

A note on this clone: Relative to the germline gene, one junction end is altered; a read error may explain this. The chain uses TRBV2 and TRBJ1-6, with D maybe TRBD1 (6 bases). Germline V lookup: CDR1 SNHLY, CDR2 FYNNEI. The CDR3 consists of 12 residues. CDR3 bases: TGTGCCAGCAGCCGAGGGGCCGGGACAAGTTACTTT. Its translation: CASSRGAGTSYF.

The chain recombines TRBV19 with TRBJ2-2; perhaps TRBD1 as D (6 bases). V was cut by 5 bases and J by 1 base, with 8 bases left in between. The CDR3 sequence is 14 residues long. Germline V CDR1 and CDR2: LNHDA, SQIVND (reference sequence). This CDR3 reads CASSGTKNTGELFF. In DNA, the CDR3 is TGTGCCAGTAGTGGGACAAAGAACACCGGGGAGCTGTTTTTT.

The rearrangement uses TRBV18 and TRBJ1-1; 9 nucleotides agree with TRBD1. Trimming took 6 bases from V and 3 from J; bases not matched to a gene: 5. This CDR3 is built from 14 residues. The V gene's germline CDR1 is KGHSH and CDR2 LQKENI. CDR3 sequence reads: CASSIGQGYTEAFF. In nucleotides, the CDR3 is TGTGCCAGCTCGATCGGACAGGGGTACACTGAAGCTTTCTTT.

This chain connects TRBV7-2 to TRBJ1-2; 9 bases match TRBD1. With 3 bases clipped from V and 7 bases from J, the junction kept 12 bases outside the gene matches. The CDR3 consists of 16 residues. CDR1 is SGHTA and CDR2 is FQGNSA in the germline V gene. CDR3 DNA sequence: TGTGCCAGCAGCTTGGGCGGTTTAGGGACAGGGATTGGCTACACCTTC. Amino acid sequence: CASSLGGLGTGIGYTF.

The chain recombines TRBV7-9 with TRBJ2-2; TRBD1 is a possible D gene (5 bases). The CDR3 has 13 amino acids. Per the germline V gene, CDR1 is SEHNR and CDR2 is FQNEAQ (reference sequence). Deletions cut 5 bases from V and 8 bases from J, with 12 bases between. CDR3 in DNA: TGTGCCAGCAGCCCCAGGGTTCTTGGGGAGCTGTTTTTT. The encoded protein is CASSPRVLGELFF. The full variable domain, completed using reference TRBV7-9 and TRBJ2-2, is DTGVSQNPRHKITKRGQNVTFRCDPISEHNRLYWYRQTLGQGPEFLTYFQNEAQLEKSRLLSDRFSAERPKGSFSTLEIQRTEQGDSAMYLCASSPRVLGELFFGEGSRLTVL.